This T cell receptor (beta chain) was sequenced in a study of blood T cell repertoires in COVID-19. Study background: The origin of the acute and convalescent COVID-19 samples was the United States, Italy and Spain. PBMCs, B-cell-depleted T cells, or T cells were the source of the cDNA or gDNA that made up the material.

Method: immunoSEQ multiplex PCR; TCRdb's copy keeps in-frame clones and lacks some. The sample shows some 140,000 clones, about 79% of them seen only once. This clone was picked up a small number of times. The germline V gene has CDR1 MDHEN and CDR2 SYDVKM. CDR3 length: 15 residues. V dropped 1 base and J dropped 5; count of bases not matched to a gene: 5. The sequence came from a woman aged 55-70 years with acute or convalescent COVID-19. The sequenced sample consisted of peripheral blood. V and J are TRBV28 and TRBJ1-5; 7 nucleotides line up with TRBD1. CDR3 sequence reads: CASSLSRQGDQPQHF. The CDR3 DNA reads as TGTGCCAGCAGTTTATCTCGGCAGGGGGATCAGCCCCAGCATTTT.